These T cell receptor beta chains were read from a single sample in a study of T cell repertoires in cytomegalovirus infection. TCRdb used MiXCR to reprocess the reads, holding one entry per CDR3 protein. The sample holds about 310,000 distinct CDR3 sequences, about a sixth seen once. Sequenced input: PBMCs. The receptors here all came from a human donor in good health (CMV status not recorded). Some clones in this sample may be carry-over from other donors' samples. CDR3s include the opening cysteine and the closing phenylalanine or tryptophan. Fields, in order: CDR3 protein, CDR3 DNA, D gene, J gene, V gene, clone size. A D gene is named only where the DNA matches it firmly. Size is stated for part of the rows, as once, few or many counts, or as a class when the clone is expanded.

CASSQVAGDTDTQYF TGCGCCAGCAGCCAAGTTGCGGGAGACACAGATACGCAGTATTTT TRBD2 TRBJ2-3 TRBV4-1 many
CSAPRAGQETQYF TGCAGTGCCCCCAGGGCGGGGCAAGAGACCCAGTACTTC . TRBJ2-5 TRBV20-1 .
CSIPSGGAYNEQFF TGCAGCATCCCTAGCGGGGGGGCCTACAATGAGCAGTTCTTC TRBD2 TRBJ2-1 TRBV29-1 .
CASSPQGRGGTQYF TGTGCCAGCAGCCCCCAGGGCCGGGGGGGGACCCAGTACTTC TRBD2 TRBJ2-5 TRBV7-2 many
CASSFLAGGNTGELFF TGCGCCAGCAGCTTCCTAGCGGGGGGTAACACCGGGGAGCTGTTTTTT TRBD2 TRBJ2-2 TRBV5-1 .
CASGLVLGGGLTEAFF TGTGCTAGTGGTTTGGTACTCGGGGGAGGGTTAACTGAAGCTTTCTTT . TRBJ1-1 TRBV12-5 many
CASSQDWGFRELFF TGTGCCAGCAGCCAAGATTGGGGATTCCGGGAGCTGTTTTTT . TRBJ2-2 TRBV3-1 few
CASSLVADQNYGYTF TGTGCCAGCAGCTTAGTGGCAGACCAGAACTATGGCTACACCTTC . TRBJ1-2 TRBV7-2 many
CASSLGLAQTQFF TGTGCCAGCAGCTTGGGACTAGCCCAGACCCAGTTCTTC TRBD2 TRBJ2-1 TRBV5-5 many
CASSRNPDRGHQGTQYF TGTGCCAGCTCACGAAACCCGGACAGGGGACATCAAGGAACCCAGTACTTC TRBD1 TRBJ2-5 TRBV18 few
CASTPGTSGTGELFF TGTGCCAGCACCCCGGGGACTAGCGGCACCGGGGAGCTGTTTTTT TRBD2 TRBJ2-2 TRBV7-2 many
CASRRTGTSGQETQYF TGTGCCAGCAGACGAACCGGGACTAGCGGGCAAGAGACCCAGTACTTC TRBD2 TRBJ2-5 TRBV28 .
CASSQLGVGHFNQPQHF TGTGCCAGCAGCCAACTCGGGGTAGGGCACTTCAATCAGCCCCAGCATTTT . TRBJ1-5 TRBV7-2 many
CASSSPLDGRSGNTIYF TGTGCCAGCAGCTCGCCGCTGGACGGACGCTCTGGAAACACCATATATTTT . TRBJ1-3 TRBV7-2 few
CASSPDRLNQPQHF TGTGCCAGCAGCCCCGACAGGCTCAATCAGCCCCAGCATTTT . TRBJ1-5 TRBV7-8 many
CASRRDSDREEAFF TGTGCCAGCAGGCGGGACAGTGATCGCGAAGAAGCTTTCTTT TRBD1 TRBJ1-1 TRBV7-2 many
CASSQDFYPAGNSPLHF TGCGCCAGCAGCCAAGATTTTTATCCAGCAGGGAATTCACCCCTCCACTTT . TRBJ1-6 TRBV4-3 many
CASSIASGGFTDTQYF TGTGCCAGTAGTATAGCTAGCGGGGGGTTCACAGATACGCAGTATTTT TRBD2 TRBJ2-3 TRBV19 .
CASRSGLAGGFNEQFF TGTGCCAGCAGATCCGGACTAGCGGGGGGGTTCAATGAGCAGTTCTTC TRBD2 TRBJ2-1 TRBV6-2/TRBV6-3 .
CASSLAQAGGYTF TGTGCCAGCAGTTTAGCACAGGCCGGGGGCTACACCTTC . TRBJ1-2 TRBV12-3/TRBV12-4 few
CASSLYPADSPYQETQYF TGCGCCAGCAGCTTATACCCCGCCGACAGCCCGTACCAAGAGACCCAGTACTTC . TRBJ2-5 TRBV5-1 .
CASSYSPPVGGIYNEQFF TGTGCCAGCAGTTACTCCCCCCCCGTGGGGGGGATCTACAATGAGCAGTTCTTC TRBD2 TRBJ2-1 TRBV6-2/TRBV6-3 .
CAISESRQGAGQPQHF TGTGCCATCAGTGAGTCGAGGCAGGGGGCAGGTCAGCCCCAGCATTTT TRBD1 TRBJ1-5 TRBV10-3 .
CSADRTTTEAFF TGCAGTGCTGACAGGACCACTACCGAAGCTTTCTTT . TRBJ1-1 TRBV20-1 few
CAIGGQGAYGYTF TGTGCCATCGGGGGACAGGGGGCGTATGGCTACACCTTC TRBD1 TRBJ1-2 TRBV10-3 .
CASSPRGMDTGELFF TGTGCCAGCTCACCACGGGGAATGGACACCGGGGAGCTGTTTTTT . TRBJ2-2 TRBV18 few
CASSLGGPFGNEQFF TGTGCCAGCAGCTTAGGGGGACCCTTCGGGAATGAGCAGTTCTTC . TRBJ2-1 TRBV7-9 .
CASSSTGTETQYF TGTGCCAGTAGTTCCACCGGGACAGAGACCCAGTACTTC . TRBJ2-5 TRBV19 .
CASSFYGTNSPLHF TGTGCCAGCAGCTTCTACGGGACAAATTCACCCCTCCACTTT . TRBJ1-6 TRBV5-6 .
CASSYRTLVRDRNTEAFF TGTGCCAGCAGTTACCGAACACTTGTTCGGGACAGGAACACTGAAGCTTTCTTT TRBD1 TRBJ1-1 TRBV6-2/TRBV6-3 .
CASSPGTPIWVEAFF TGTGCCAGCAGCCCGGGGACCCCCATTTGGGTGGAAGCTTTCTTT . TRBJ1-1 TRBV5-6 few
CAISESQGAPLPFENAQHF TGTGCCATCAGTGAGTCTCAGGGGGCCCCCCTTCCCTTTGAAAACGCCCAGCATTTT TRBD1 TRBJ1-5 TRBV10-3 few